This TCR beta chain was profiled in a study of blood T cell repertoires in COVID-19. This CDR3 is 14 amino acids long. CDR1 and CDR2 (germline): SGDLS, YYNGEE. Trimming took 4 bases from V and 2 from J, leaving 11 bases between them. The table came from immunoSEQ multiplex PCR; TCRdb's copy has only in-frame clones and leaves some out. The data contain roughly 70,000 clones, 84% of them singletons. This clonotype originated in a woman aged 60-75 years with acute or convalescent COVID-19. This rearrangement joins TRBV9 to TRBJ2-3; D not certain. The material sequenced was peripheral blood. Here the CDR3 reads CASSITPNTDTQYF. The CDR3 nucleotides read TGTGCCAGCAGCATAACTCCCAACACAGATACGCAGTATTTT.